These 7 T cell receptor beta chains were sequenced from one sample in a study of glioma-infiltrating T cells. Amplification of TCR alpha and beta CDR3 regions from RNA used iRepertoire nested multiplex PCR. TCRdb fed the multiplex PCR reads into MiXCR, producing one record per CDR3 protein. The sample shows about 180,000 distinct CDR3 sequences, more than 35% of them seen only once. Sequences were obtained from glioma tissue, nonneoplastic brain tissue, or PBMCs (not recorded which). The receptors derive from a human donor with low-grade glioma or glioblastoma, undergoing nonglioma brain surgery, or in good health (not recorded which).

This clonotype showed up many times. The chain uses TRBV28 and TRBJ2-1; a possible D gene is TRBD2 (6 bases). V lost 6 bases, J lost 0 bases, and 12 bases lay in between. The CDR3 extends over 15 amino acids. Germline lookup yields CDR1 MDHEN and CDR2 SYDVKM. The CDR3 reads CASRLSGYSYNEQFF. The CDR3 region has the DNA TGTGCCAGCAGGCTGAGCGGGTACTCCTACAATGAGCAGTTCTTC.

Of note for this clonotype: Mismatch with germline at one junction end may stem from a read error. The CDR3: CVSSLAGEYQETQYF. The CDR3, as DNA: TGTGTCAGCAGCCTGGCAGGGGAATACCAAGAGACCCAGTACTTC. The gene calls are TRBV12-3 or TRBV12-4 and TRBJ2-5; maybe TRBD1 (6 bases). The CDR3 is 15 amino acids.

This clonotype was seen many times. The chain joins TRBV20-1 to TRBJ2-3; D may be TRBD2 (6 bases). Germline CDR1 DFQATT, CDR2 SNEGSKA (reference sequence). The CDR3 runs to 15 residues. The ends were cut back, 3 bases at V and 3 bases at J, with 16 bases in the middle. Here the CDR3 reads CSASSGPGKTDTQYF. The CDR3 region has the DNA TGCAGTGCTAGCAGCGGGCCGGGAAAGACAGATACGCAGTATTTT.

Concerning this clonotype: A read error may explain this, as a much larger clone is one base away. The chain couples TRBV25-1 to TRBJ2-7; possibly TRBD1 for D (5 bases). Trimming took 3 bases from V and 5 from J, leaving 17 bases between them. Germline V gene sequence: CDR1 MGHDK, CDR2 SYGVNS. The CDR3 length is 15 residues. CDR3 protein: CASSDMQVSGNEQYF. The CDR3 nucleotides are TGTGCCAGCAGTGATATGCAGGTTTCAGGGAACGAGCAGTACTTC.

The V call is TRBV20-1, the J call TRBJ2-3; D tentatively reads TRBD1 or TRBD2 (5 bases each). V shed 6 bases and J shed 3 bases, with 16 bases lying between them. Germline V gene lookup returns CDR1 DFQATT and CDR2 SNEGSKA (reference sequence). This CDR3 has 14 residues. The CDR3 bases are TGCAGTGCCCAGGGACCTTTGAGAACAGATACGCAGTATTTT. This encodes CSAQGPLRTDTQYF.

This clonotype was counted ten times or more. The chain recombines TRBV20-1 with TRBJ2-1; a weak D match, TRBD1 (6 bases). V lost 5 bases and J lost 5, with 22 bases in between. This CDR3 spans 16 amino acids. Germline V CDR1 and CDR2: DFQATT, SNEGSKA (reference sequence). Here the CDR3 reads CSARILTGFGNNEQFF. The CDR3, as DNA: TGCAGTGCTCGCATATTAACAGGGTTTGGCAACAATGAGCAGTTCTTC.

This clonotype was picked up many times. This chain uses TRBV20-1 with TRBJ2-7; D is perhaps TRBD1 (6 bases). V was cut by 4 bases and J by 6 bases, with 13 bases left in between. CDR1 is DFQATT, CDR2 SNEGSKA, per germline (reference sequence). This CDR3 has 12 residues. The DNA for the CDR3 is TGCAGTGCTACCAGGGGATCGGTCGAGCAGTACTTC. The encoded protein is CSATRGSVEQYF.